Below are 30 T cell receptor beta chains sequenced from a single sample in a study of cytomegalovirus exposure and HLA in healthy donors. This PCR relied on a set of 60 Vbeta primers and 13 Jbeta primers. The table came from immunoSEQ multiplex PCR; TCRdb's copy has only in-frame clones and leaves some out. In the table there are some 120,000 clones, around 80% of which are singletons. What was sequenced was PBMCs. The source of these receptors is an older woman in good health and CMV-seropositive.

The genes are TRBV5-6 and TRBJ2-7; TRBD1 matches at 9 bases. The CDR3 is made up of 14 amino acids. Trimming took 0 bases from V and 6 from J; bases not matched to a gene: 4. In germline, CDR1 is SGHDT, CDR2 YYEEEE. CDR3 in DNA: TGTGCCAGCAGCTTGGGACAGGGGGTGGGCGAGCAGTACTTC. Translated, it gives CASSLGQGVGEQYF.

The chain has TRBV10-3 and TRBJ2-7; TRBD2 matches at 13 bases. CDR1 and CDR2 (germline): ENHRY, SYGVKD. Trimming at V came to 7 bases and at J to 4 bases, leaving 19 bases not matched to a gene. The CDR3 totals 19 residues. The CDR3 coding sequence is TGTGCCATCATCTCGATACAACAGGGAGCGGGACTAGCGGGATACGAGCAGTACTTC. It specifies CAIISIQQGAGLAGYEQYF.

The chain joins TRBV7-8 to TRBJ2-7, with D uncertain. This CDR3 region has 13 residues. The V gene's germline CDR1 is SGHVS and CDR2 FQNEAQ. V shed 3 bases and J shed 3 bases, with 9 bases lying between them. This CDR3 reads CASSFPPGYEQYF. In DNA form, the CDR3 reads TGTGCCAGCAGCTTCCCCCCGGGCTACGAGCAGTACTTC.

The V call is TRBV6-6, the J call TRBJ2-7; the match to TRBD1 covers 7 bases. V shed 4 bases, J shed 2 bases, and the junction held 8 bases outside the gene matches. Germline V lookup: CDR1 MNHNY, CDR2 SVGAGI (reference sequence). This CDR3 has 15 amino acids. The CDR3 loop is CASSSRDSATYEQYF. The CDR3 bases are TGTGCCAGCAGTTCAAGGGACAGTGCAACCTACGAGCAGTACTTC.

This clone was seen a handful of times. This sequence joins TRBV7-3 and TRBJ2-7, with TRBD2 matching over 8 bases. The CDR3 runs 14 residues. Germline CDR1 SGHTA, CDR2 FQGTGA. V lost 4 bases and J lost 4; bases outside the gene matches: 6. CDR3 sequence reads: CASSSKAGAYEQYF. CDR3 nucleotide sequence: TGTGCCAGCAGCTCCAAAGCGGGAGCATACGAGCAGTACTTC.

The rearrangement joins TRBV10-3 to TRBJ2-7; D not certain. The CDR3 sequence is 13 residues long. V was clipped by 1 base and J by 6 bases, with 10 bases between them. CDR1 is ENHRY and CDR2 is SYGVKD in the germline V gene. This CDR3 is CAISEWLGAEQYF. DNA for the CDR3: TGTGCCATCAGTGAGTGGCTAGGCGCCGAGCAGTACTTC.

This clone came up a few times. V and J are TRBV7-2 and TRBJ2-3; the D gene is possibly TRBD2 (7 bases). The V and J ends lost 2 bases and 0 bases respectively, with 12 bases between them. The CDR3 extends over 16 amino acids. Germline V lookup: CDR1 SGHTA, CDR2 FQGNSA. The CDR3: CASSLWGGPSTDTQYF. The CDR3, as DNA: TGTGCCAGCAGCTTATGGGGGGGCCCTAGCACAGATACGCAGTATTTT.

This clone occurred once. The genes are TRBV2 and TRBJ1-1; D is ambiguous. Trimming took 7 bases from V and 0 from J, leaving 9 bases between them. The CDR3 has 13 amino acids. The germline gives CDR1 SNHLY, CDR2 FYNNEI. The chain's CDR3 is CASTQTLNTEAFF. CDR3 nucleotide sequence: TGTGCCAGCACCCAAACACTGAACACTGAAGCTTTCTTT.

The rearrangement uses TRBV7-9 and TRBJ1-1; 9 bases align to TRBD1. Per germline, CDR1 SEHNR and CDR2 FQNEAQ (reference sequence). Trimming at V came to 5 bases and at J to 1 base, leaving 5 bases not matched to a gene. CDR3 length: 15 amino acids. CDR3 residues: CASSLRTGENTEAFF. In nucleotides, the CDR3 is TGTGCCAGCAGCCTGCGGACAGGGGAGAACACTGAAGCTTTCTTT.

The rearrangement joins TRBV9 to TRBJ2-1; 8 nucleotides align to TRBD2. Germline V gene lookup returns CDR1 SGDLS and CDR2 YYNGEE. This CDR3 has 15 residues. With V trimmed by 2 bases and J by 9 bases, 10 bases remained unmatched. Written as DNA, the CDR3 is TGTGCCAGCAGCGTGTTAGCGGGAATGCCGGGTGAGCAGTTCTTC. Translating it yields CASSVLAGMPGEQFF.

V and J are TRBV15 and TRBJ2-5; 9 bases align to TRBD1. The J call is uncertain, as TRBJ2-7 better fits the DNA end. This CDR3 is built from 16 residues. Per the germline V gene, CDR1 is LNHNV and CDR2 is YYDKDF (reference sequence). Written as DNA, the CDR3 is TGTGCCACCAGCAGAGATGGGACAGGGAGAACCTACGAGCAGTACTTC. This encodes CATSRDGTGRTYEQYF.

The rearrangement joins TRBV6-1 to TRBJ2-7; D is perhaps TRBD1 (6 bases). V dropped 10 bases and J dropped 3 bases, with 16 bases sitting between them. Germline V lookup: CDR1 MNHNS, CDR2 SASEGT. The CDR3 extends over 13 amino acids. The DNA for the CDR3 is TGTGCCACCCGGACAGAATTGCACTACGAGCAGTACTTC. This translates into CATRTELHYEQYF.

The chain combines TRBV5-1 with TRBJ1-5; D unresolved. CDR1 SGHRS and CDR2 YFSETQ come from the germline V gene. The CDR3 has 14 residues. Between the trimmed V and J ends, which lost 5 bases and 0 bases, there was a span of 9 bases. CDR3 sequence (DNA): TGCGCCAGCAGTAACGGGGATAGCAATCAGCCCCAGCATTTT. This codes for CASSNGDSNQPQHF.

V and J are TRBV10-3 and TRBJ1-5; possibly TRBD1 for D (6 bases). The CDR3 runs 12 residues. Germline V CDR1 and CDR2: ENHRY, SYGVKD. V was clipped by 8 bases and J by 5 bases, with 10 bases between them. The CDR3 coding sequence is TGTGCCATCTCGGCAGGGGATCAGCCCCAGCATTTT. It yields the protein CAISAGDQPQHF.

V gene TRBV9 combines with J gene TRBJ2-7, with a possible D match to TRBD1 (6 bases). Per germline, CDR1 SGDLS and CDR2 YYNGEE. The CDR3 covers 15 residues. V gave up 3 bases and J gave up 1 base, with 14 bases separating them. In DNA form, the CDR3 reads TGTGCCAGCAGCGAATCGACAGGAAATTCCTACGAGCAGTACTTC. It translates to CASSESTGNSYEQYF.

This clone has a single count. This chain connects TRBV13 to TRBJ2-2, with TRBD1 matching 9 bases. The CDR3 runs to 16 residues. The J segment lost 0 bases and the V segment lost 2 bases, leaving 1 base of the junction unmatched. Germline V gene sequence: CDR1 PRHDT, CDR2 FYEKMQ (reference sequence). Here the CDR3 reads CASSLWTGANTGELFF. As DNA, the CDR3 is TGTGCCAGCAGCTTATGGACAGGGGCGAACACCGGGGAGCTGTTTTTT.

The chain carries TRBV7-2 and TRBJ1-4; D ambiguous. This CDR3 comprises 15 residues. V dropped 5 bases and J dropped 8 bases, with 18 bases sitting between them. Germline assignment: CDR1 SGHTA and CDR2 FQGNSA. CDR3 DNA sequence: TGTGCCAGCAGCGCCTCAGGATTTATCGGCGAAAAACTGTTTTTT. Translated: CASSASGFIGEKLFF.

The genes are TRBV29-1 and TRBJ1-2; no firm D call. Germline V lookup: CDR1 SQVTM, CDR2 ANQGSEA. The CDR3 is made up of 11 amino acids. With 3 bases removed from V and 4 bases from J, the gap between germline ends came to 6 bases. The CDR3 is CSVDRSYGYTF. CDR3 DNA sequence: TGCAGCGTTGACAGATCCTATGGCTACACCTTC.

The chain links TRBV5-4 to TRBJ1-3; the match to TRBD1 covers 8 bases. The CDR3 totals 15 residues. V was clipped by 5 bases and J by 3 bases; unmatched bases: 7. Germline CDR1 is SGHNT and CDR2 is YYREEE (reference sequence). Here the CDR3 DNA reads TGTGCCAGCAGGAGACAGGGGTTGGTTGGAAACACCATATATTTT. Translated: CASRRQGLVGNTIYF.

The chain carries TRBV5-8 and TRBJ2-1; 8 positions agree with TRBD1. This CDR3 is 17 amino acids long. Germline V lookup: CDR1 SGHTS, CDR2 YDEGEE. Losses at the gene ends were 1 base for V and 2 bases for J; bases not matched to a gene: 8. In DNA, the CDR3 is TGTGCCAGCAGCTTGACCAGGACAGGGATTCCCTACAATGAGCAGTTCTTC. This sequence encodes CASSLTRTGIPYNEQFF.

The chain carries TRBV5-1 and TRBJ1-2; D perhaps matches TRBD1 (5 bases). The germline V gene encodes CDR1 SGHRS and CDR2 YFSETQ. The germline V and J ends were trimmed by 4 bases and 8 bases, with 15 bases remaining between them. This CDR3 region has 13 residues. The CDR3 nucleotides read TGCGCCAGCAGCATTGGGGCCTCTGACGGCTACACCTTC. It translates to CASSIGASDGYTF.

CDR3 amino acids: CASRTGTSGPYNEQFF. The CDR3 DNA follows: TGTGCCAGCAGGACCGGGACTAGCGGGCCCTACAATGAGCAGTTCTTC. The V call is TRBV6-6, the J call TRBJ2-1, with TRBD2 matching 12 bases. The CDR3 is 16 amino acids. Per the germline V gene, CDR1 is MNHNY and CDR2 is SVGAGI (reference sequence). Trimming removed 6 bases from V and 2 bases from J; junction bases left unmatched: 5.

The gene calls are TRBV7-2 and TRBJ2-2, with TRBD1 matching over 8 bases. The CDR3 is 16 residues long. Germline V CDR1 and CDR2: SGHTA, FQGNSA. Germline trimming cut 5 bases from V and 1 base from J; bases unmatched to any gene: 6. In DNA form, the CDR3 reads TGTGCCAGCAGCCACTGGGACAGGTGGAACACCGGGGAGCTGTTTTTT. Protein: CASSHWDRWNTGELFF.

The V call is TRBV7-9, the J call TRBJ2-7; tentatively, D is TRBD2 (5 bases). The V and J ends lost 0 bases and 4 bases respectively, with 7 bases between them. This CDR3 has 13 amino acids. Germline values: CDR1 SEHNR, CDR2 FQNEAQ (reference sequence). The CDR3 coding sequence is TGTGCCAGCAGCTTAGCGGAGGAGTACGAGCAGTACTTC. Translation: CASSLAEEYEQYF.

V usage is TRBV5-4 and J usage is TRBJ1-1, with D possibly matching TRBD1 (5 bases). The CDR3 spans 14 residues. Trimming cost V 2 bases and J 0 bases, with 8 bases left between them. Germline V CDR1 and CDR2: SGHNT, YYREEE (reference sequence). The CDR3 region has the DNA TGTGCCAGCAGCTTACGACAGTTGAACACTGAAGCTTTCTTT. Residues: CASSLRQLNTEAFF.

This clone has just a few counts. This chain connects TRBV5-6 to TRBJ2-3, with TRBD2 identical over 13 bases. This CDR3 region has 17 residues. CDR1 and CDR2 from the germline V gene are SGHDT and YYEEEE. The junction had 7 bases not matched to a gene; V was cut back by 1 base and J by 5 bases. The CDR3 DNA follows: TGTGCCAGCAGCTTGTTTTCCGGGACTAGCGGGAAAGATACGCAGTATTTT. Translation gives CASSLFSGTSGKDTQYF.

The CDR3 here is CATLRSGVGGYTF. DNA of the CDR3: TGTGCCACCCTTCGCAGCGGTGTGGGCGGCTACACCTTC. The genes are TRBV19 and TRBJ1-2, with D hard to call. CDR3 length equals 13 residues. Germline CDR1 is LNHDA and CDR2 is SQIVND (reference sequence). V dropped 10 bases and J dropped 8 bases, with 20 bases sitting between them.

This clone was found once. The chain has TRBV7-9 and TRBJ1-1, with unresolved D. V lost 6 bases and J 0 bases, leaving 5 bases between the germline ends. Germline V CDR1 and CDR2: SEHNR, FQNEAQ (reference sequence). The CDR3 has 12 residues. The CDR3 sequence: CASRQMNTEAFF. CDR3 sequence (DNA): TGTGCCAGCAGACAAATGAACACTGAAGCTTTCTTT.

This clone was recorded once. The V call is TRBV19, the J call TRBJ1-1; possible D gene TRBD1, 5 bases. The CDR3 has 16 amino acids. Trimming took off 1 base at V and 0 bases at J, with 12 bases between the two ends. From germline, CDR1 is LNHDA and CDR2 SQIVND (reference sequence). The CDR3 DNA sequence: TGTGCCAGTAGTATAGGTCGACAGCGATTGAACACTGAAGCTTTCTTT. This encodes CASSIGRQRLNTEAFF.

For the CDR3, the DNA is TGCGCCAGCAGCCAGATTCTAGCGGGAGGGCGACGAGGAGAGACCCAGTACTTC. Translation: CASSQILAGGRRGETQYF. J is TRBJ2-5 and V is TRBV4-1; 12 bases align to TRBD2. Germline V gives CDR1 MGHRA, CDR2 YSYEKL. V shed 3 bases, J shed 4 bases, and the junction held 12 bases outside the gene matches. The CDR3 sequence is 18 residues long.